This T cell receptor beta chain was captured by sequencing in a study of blood T cell repertoires in COVID-19. In the study overall: Whether acute or convalescent, the COVID-19 samples came from the United States, Italy and Spain. The cDNA or gDNA used as material had been derived from T cells, B-cell-depleted T cells, or PBMCs.

In the study's own analysis: Reference gene primers were amplified, and this amplification served to estimate nucleated cell counts. The assay was immunoSEQ multiplex PCR, and TCRdb's table has in-frame clones only and misses some. That table is the source of V, J and clone size, and D and trimming were worked out from the DNA. Among under 150,000 clones listed, roughly three quarters were seen once. Germline V lookup: CDR1 LGHNA, CDR2 YNFKEQ. Between the trimmed V and J ends, which lost 2 bases and 0 bases, there was a span of 19 bases. This CDR3 has 18 amino acids. The chain has TRBV4-2 and TRBJ2-5; possibly TRBD2 for D (6 bases). Sequencing used peripheral blood. The receptor's source is a woman older than 75 with acute or convalescent COVID-19. CDR3 protein: CASSQPTTGTQYQETQYF. The CDR3 region has the DNA TGTGCCAGCAGCCAACCCACTACCGGGACTCAGTACCAAGAGACCCAGTACTTC.